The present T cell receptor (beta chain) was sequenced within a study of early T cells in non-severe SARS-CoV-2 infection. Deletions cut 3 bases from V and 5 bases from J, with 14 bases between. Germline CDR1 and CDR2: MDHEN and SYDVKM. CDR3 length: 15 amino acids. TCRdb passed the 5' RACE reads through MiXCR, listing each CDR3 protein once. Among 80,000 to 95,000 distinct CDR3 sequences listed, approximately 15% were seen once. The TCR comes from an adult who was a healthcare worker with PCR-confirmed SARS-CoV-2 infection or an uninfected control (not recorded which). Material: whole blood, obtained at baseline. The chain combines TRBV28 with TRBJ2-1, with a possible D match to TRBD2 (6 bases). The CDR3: CASSFPTRVDNEQFF. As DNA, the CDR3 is TGTGCCAGCAGTTTCCCGACTAGGGTGGACAATGAGCAGTTCTTC.